This passage covers 15 T cell receptor beta chains from one sample sequenced in a study of blood T cell repertoires in COVID-19. TCRdb keeps only in-frame clones here, not all; method: immunoSEQ multiplex PCR. The sample lists 55,000 to 75,000 clones, about four fifths occurring once. Specimen: peripheral blood. These receptors were collected from a man in his fifties or sixties with COVID-19, enrolled during active disease.

The rearrangement joins TRBV2 to TRBJ1-5; D call uncertain. The germline CDR1 and CDR2 sequences are SNHLY and FYNNEI. This CDR3 comprises 15 residues. V lost 7 bases and J 2 bases, leaving 15 bases between the germline ends. The CDR3 DNA is TGTGCCAGCATGTCCGACTTTGGTGGCAATCAGCCCCAGCATTTT. Protein sequence: CASMSDFGGNQPQHF.

This chain links TRBV6-5 with TRBJ1-2; perhaps TRBD1 as D (5 bases). This CDR3 is 14 amino acids long. The germline CDR1 and CDR2 sequences are MNHEY and SVGAGI. V was shortened by 6 bases and J by 3 bases, with 14 bases between the two germline ends. The CDR3 loop is CASSNSREDYGYTF. CDR3 DNA sequence: TGTGCCAGCAGCAATTCCAGGGAGGACTATGGCTACACCTTC.

This chain connects TRBV7-9 to TRBJ1-6; no definite D call. Germline CDR1 is SEHNR and CDR2 is FQNEAQ (reference sequence). The length of the CDR3 is 16 residues. V lost 4 bases and J lost 5, with 15 bases in between. In nucleotides, the CDR3 is TGTGCCAGCAGCTATAAGACCGGGGAAAATAATTCACCCCTCCACTTT. Translating gives CASSYKTGENNSPLHF.

The CDR3 is CATSDSRVGSYNEQFF. The CDR3 DNA follows: TGTGCCACCAGTGATTCCAGGGTGGGATCCTACAATGAGCAGTTCTTC. The chain is built from TRBV24-1 and TRBJ2-1; maybe TRBD1 (5 bases). CDR1 and CDR2 from the germline V gene are KGHDR and SFDVKD. Deletions cut 2 bases from V and 1 base from J, with 11 bases between. There are 16 residues in the CDR3.

The chain combines TRBV7-3 with TRBJ2-7; 8 bases fit TRBD2. Losses at the gene ends were 5 bases for V and 5 bases for J; bases not matched to a gene: 8. Germline V gene data show CDR1 as SGHTA and CDR2 as FQGTGA. The CDR3 consists of 14 residues. The CDR3 nucleotides read TGTGCCAGCAGCGATAATAGCGGGACGGACGAGCAGTACTTC. It codes for CASSDNSGTDEQYF.

The gene calls are TRBV19 and TRBJ1-4; D gene uncertain. Trimming shortened V by 6 bases and J by 0 bases, and 11 bases separated the two germline ends. There are 15 residues in the CDR3. The germline V gene encodes CDR1 LNHDA and CDR2 SQIVND (reference sequence). CDR3 sequence: CASSPRSATNEKLFF. DNA of the CDR3: TGTGCCAGTAGCCCCAGGTCAGCAACTAATGAAAAACTGTTTTTT.

This sequence joins TRBV7-9 and TRBJ1-2; D uncertain. The CDR3 consists of 14 residues. Germline values: CDR1 SEHNR, CDR2 FQNEAQ (reference sequence). V lost 1 base, J lost 0 bases, and 6 bases lay in between. CDR3 residues: CASSLGQTNYGYTF. The CDR3 nucleotides read TGTGCCAGCAGCTTAGGACAAACTAACTATGGCTACACCTTC.

This chain joins TRBV25-1 and TRBJ2-6, with TRBD1 identical over 8 bases. This CDR3 comprises 16 residues. The V segment lost 6 bases and the J segment 4 bases; nucleotides outside the gene matches: 8. CDR1 is MGHDK and CDR2 is SYGVNS in the germline V gene. The CDR3 bases are TGTGCCAGCAGCCCGACAGGGGCGCAAGGGGCCAACGTCCTGACTTTC. Protein: CASSPTGAQGANVLTF.

The chain recombines TRBV5-1 with TRBJ2-7; TRBD1 matches 8 bases. The CDR3 length is 14 residues. Unmatched junction bases numbered 8, after V lost 4 bases and J lost 5 bases. Germline CDR1 is SGHRS and CDR2 is YFSETQ. The CDR3 coding sequence is TGCGCCAGCAGCCTCCAGGACAGGGTAAACGAGCAGTACTTC. The encoded protein is CASSLQDRVNEQYF.

The sample holds a few counts of this clone. J is TRBJ2-7 and V is TRBV4-2, with 9 bases lining up with TRBD2. CDR1 is LGHNA and CDR2 is YNFKEQ in the germline V gene. The CDR3 is made up of 16 amino acids. After removal of 1 base from V and 5 bases from J, the junction contained 9 bases not matched to a gene. The CDR3 DNA is TGTGCCAGCAGCCAAGCCCTTAGCGGGAGTAGCCACGAGCAGTACTTC. It translates to CASSQALSGSSHEQYF.

This clone appeared once. This chain joins TRBV2 and TRBJ1-4; D is possibly TRBD1 (6 bases). There are 13 residues in the CDR3. The V and J ends lost 8 bases and 7 bases respectively, with 14 bases between them. Germline V gene data show CDR1 as SNHLY and CDR2 as FYNNEI. CDR3 in amino acids: CASYRVIREKLFF. In nucleotides, the CDR3 is TGTGCCAGCTACAGGGTCATACGTGAAAAACTGTTTTTT.

The V gene is TRBV24-1, the J gene TRBJ2-3; 9 nucleotides match TRBD1. V shed 9 bases, J shed 1 base, and the junction held 10 bases outside the gene matches. CDR3 length: 16 residues. Germline CDR1 and CDR2: KGHDR and SFDVKD. CDR3 region: CATETHTGGGTDTQYF. The CDR3 DNA reads TGTGCCACCGAAACCCATACAGGGGGCGGCACAGATACGCAGTATTTT.

This clone was counted only a few times. The chain links TRBV5-6 to TRBJ2-1; D not certain. V was shortened by 4 bases and J by 4 bases, with 9 bases between the two germline ends. The length of the CDR3 is 13 residues. Germline CDR1 and CDR2: SGHDT and YYEEEE. CDR3 nucleotides: TGTGCCAGCAGCCATCAAAATTACAATGAGCAGTTCTTC. Protein product: CASSHQNYNEQFF.

The V and J genes are TRBV9 and TRBJ1-5, with D perhaps TRBD1 (6 bases). CDR3 length equals 15 residues. V lost 8 bases to trimming and J lost 1 base, with 16 bases between them. Germline assignment: CDR1 SGDLS and CDR2 YYNGEE. The DNA for the CDR3 is TGTGCCAGACGAACAGGGAAGGCGAGCAATCAGCCCCAGCATTTT. It specifies CARRTGKASNQPQHF.

The V gene is TRBV7-9, the J gene TRBJ2-7; 7 bases agree with TRBD2. With V trimmed by 4 bases and J by 6 bases, 15 bases remained unmatched. This CDR3 spans 16 amino acids. Germline-derived CDR1 and CDR2 are SEHNR and FQNEAQ (reference sequence). The CDR3 region is CASSSGVGGALSEQYF. The CDR3 nucleotides are TGTGCCAGCAGCTCGGGGGTGGGAGGGGCGCTCTCCGAGCAGTACTTC.